This TCR beta chain was profiled in a study of CD8 T cells in ankylosing spondylitis. Germline V gene sequence: CDR1 DFQATT, CDR2 SNEGSKA (reference sequence). This CDR3 comprises 15 residues. Trimming removed 5 bases at V and 2 bases at J, with 18 bases between. Broader study findings: One TCR beta motif, made up of roughly eight highly homologous variants, appeared characteristic of ankylosing spondylitis blood. According to the report, clones linked to the disease were significantly enriched in matched synovial fluid samples taken from ankylosing spondylitis patients.

As the method for making TCR beta libraries, quantitative 5'-RACE with molecular barcodes was used. TCRdb redid the calling of the 5' RACE reads with MiXCR, one entry per CDR3 protein. The sample has around 770,000 distinct CDR3 sequences; 19% are singletons. To note about this clonotype: As yet, its antigen is unknown.

Sequenced material: blood, either unsorted or a sorted T cell fraction (not recorded which). The chain is built from TRBV20-1 and TRBJ2-5, with D tentatively TRBD1 (6 bases). The clonotype originates from a male donor with ankylosing spondylitis. The CDR3: CSAPRQARTQETQYF. The DNA of the CDR3 is TGCAGTGCTCCCCGACAGGCCCGAACGCAAGAGACCCAGTACTTC.